The 20 T cell receptor beta chains below come from one sample, sequenced in a study of post-analysis software for immune sequencing data. Study outcomes and limitations: Elevated frequency relative to controls characterized roughly five TRBV segments in patients, TRBV5-6, TRBV5-1 and TRBV20-1 among them.

For these TCRs, the target antigens are not known. Every TCR beta cDNA library bore unique molecular identifiers. TCRdb recomputed calls from the PCR reads with MiXCR, one row per CDR3 protein. This table holds hundreds of thousands of distinct CDR3 sequences, roughly 27% found once. The sequenced material came from blood. These receptors were obtained from a girl aged 5-17 years with multiple sclerosis.

This clonotype has only one observation. This rearrangement joins TRBV11-2 to TRBJ2-5; the match to TRBD1 covers 8 bases. This CDR3 has 15 amino acids. Germline loops: CDR1 SGHAT, CDR2 FQNNGV. Germline trimming cut 5 bases from V and 1 base from J; bases unmatched to any gene: 6. CDR3 bases: TGTGCCAGCAGCCTCCAGGGGGCGCTCCAAGAGACCCAGTACTTC. It is translated as CASSLQGALQETQYF.

This chain connects TRBV20-1 to TRBJ2-1; the match to TRBD2 covers 8 bases. The CDR3 spans 16 residues. Per germline, CDR1 DFQATT and CDR2 SNEGSKA (reference sequence). Unmatched junction bases numbered 12, after V lost 2 bases and J lost 6 bases. CDR3 residues: CSARSPGLGFANEQFF. The DNA for the CDR3 is TGCAGTGCTAGATCCCCGGGACTAGGATTTGCCAATGAGCAGTTCTTC.

This clonotype has a handful of counts. V usage is TRBV4-1 and J usage is TRBJ2-7; D is uncertain. Trimming left V 0 bases short and J 5 bases short, with 11 bases between. Germline-derived CDR1 and CDR2 are MGHRA and YSYEKL. This CDR3 has 14 amino acids. The CDR3 here is CASSQEGREDEQYF. DNA for the CDR3: TGCGCCAGCAGCCAAGAGGGTCGCGAGGACGAGCAGTACTTC.

This clonotype was seen more than once but under ten times. The rearrangement links TRBV12-3 or TRBV12-4 to TRBJ2-7, with D perhaps matching TRBD2 (6 bases). Trimming removed 5 bases at V and 5 bases at J, with 13 bases between. This CDR3 has 13 residues. The DNA of the CDR3 is TGTGCCAGCAGTGCGGGACGGCAAGACGAGCAGTACTTC. Residues: CASSAGRQDEQYF.

This clonotype was recorded many times. The chain combines TRBV10-3 with TRBJ1-6, with 7 bases matching TRBD1. J gave up 8 bases and V 3 bases, and 7 bases lay outside the gene matches. The germline V gene has CDR1 ENHRY and CDR2 SYGVKD. The CDR3 is 15 amino acids. The CDR3 loop is CAISDGTRGHSPLHF. The CDR3 DNA follows: TGTGCCATCAGTGACGGGACGAGGGGGCATTCACCCCTCCACTTT.

In this sample, this clonotype turned up many times. This chain joins TRBV4-3 and TRBJ2-1; 8 bases map to TRBD2. V gave up 1 base and J gave up 3 bases; unmatched junction bases: 2. The CDR3 spans 15 residues. Germline V gene data show CDR1 as LGHNA and CDR2 as YSLEER. CDR3 in amino acids: CASSQGLANYNEQFF. In DNA form, the CDR3 reads TGCGCCAGCAGCCAAGGACTAGCGAACTACAATGAGCAGTTCTTC.

This clonotype was recorded a few times. The chain combines TRBV4-1 with TRBJ2-5, with TRBD1 identical over 10 bases. The CDR3 sequence is 15 residues long. Germline V CDR1 and CDR2: MGHRA, YSYEKL. The V and J ends lost 2 bases and 13 bases, in that order; junction bases with no gene match: 13. CDR3 sequence reads: CASSQPGQGTKERYF. The CDR3 region has the DNA TGCGCCAGCAGCCAACCGGGACAGGGGACAAAGGAGAGGTACTTC.

V usage is TRBV7-2 and J usage is TRBJ1-6; 7 positions agree with TRBD1. This CDR3 contains 15 residues. Unmatched junction bases numbered 4, after V lost 2 bases and J lost 6 bases. CDR1 is SGHTA and CDR2 is FQGNSA in the germline V gene. In DNA form, the CDR3 reads TGTGCCAGCAGCTTACAGACAGGGCCTAATTCACCCCTCCACTTT. Amino acid sequence: CASSLQTGPNSPLHF.

This clonotype was observed a handful of times. The chain links TRBV12-3 or TRBV12-4 to TRBJ1-1; TRBD1 matches 7 bases. V lost 6 bases and J lost 0; bases outside the gene matches: 7. This CDR3 is 15 amino acids long. The CDR3 DNA is TGTGCCAGCAGCCCAAGGGGGCTCTTGAACACTGAAGCTTTCTTT. Translated: CASSPRGLLNTEAFF.

The CDR3 spells CASSTRQGTTEKLFF. Written as DNA, the CDR3 is TGTGCCAGCAGTACAAGACAGGGGACGACTGAAAAACTGTTTTTT. The gene calls are TRBV6-1 and TRBJ1-4; TRBD1 agrees at 8 bases. CDR1 MNHNS and CDR2 SASEGT come from the germline V gene. The CDR3 is 15 amino acids. V gave up 5 bases and J gave up 7 bases; unmatched junction bases: 9.

The chain couples TRBV28 to TRBJ2-1, with 7 bases matching TRBD2. This CDR3 has 14 residues. The V and J ends lost 8 bases and 7 bases, in that order; junction bases with no gene match: 11. Germline-derived CDR1 and CDR2 are MDHEN and SYDVKM. CDR3 sequence (DNA): TGTGCCAGCGGACCCGGCGGGAGTGTTAATGAGCAGTTCTTC. It is translated as CASGPGGSVNEQFF.

This clonotype was seen many times. The chain joins TRBV7-2 to TRBJ2-5; 7 bases agree with TRBD1. The trim removed 4 bases at V and 1 base at J, leaving 6 bases unmatched. Germline V gives CDR1 SGHTA, CDR2 FQGNSA. The CDR3 extends over 15 amino acids. CDR3: CASSSQGTIQETQYF. CDR3 in DNA: TGTGCCAGCAGCTCACAGGGGACAATCCAAGAGACCCAGTACTTC.

This clonotype occurred a few times. This sequence joins TRBV14 and TRBJ2-5; D is perhaps TRBD1 (5 bases). The CDR3 is made up of 14 amino acids. V lost 1 base to trimming and J lost 1 base, with 7 bases between them. Germline V gene lookup returns CDR1 SGHDN and CDR2 FVKESK. The CDR3 is CASSQVRVQETQYF. Here the CDR3 DNA reads TGTGCCAGCAGCCAAGTCAGGGTCCAAGAGACCCAGTACTTC.

This chain links TRBV5-1 with TRBJ1-1; 7 nucleotides align to TRBD1. Trimming cost V 5 bases and J 1 base; bases outside gene matches: 8. The CDR3 is 15 residues long. Germline V gives CDR1 SGHRS, CDR2 YFSETQ. In DNA, the CDR3 is TGCGCCAGCAGGGCCCGGGGGACAGCGAACACTGAAGCTTTCTTT. This gives the protein CASRARGTANTEAFF.

The chain carries TRBV5-5 and TRBJ1-5; 7 nucleotides match TRBD1. Germline CDR1 SGHKS, CDR2 YYEKEE (reference sequence). The CDR3 totals 14 residues. J gave up 5 bases and V 5 bases, and 7 bases lay outside the gene matches. The CDR3 region is CASRSTGTDQPQHF. The CDR3 coding sequence is TGTGCCAGCAGGTCGACAGGGACTGATCAGCCCCAGCATTTT.

The chain employs TRBV7-2 and TRBJ1-4; D is uncertain. The CDR3 runs to 15 residues. Trimming left V 5 bases short and J 3 bases short, with 13 bases between. Per germline, CDR1 SGHTA and CDR2 FQGNSA. CDR3 in amino acids: CASSPKWTPNEKLFF. The CDR3 nucleotides read TGTGCCAGCAGCCCTAAGTGGACTCCTAATGAAAAACTGTTTTTT.

This clonotype occurred a few times. The gene calls are TRBV2 and TRBJ2-3; 11 bases agree with TRBD2. V gave up 7 bases and J gave up 2 bases; unmatched junction bases: 17. Per germline, CDR1 SNHLY and CDR2 FYNNEI. The CDR3 sequence is 19 residues long. CDR3 nucleotides: TGTGCCAGCACGAGATCTAGCGGGGGGCCAGCGACTTTCACAGATACGCAGTATTTT. This codes for CASTRSSGGPATFTDTQYF.

The chain couples TRBV5-1 to TRBJ1-2; 7 positions match TRBD1. V lost 4 bases to trimming and J lost 8 bases; unmatched junction nucleotides: 8. Per the germline V gene, CDR1 is SGHRS and CDR2 is YFSETQ. The CDR3 runs to 13 residues. The DNA of the CDR3 is TGCGCCAGCAGCCCCGGGACAGCGTGGGGCTACACCTTC. It is translated as CASSPGTAWGYTF.

This clonotype was seen a few times. The V call is TRBV5-1, the J call TRBJ2-7; TRBD2 matches 11 bases. The germline V gene has CDR1 SGHRS and CDR2 YFSETQ. Unmatched junction bases numbered 13, after V lost 3 bases and J lost 5 bases. The CDR3 has 17 amino acids. For the CDR3, the DNA is TGCGCCAGCAGCTCGATCGCTTCACTAGCGGGAGTAGACGAGCAGTACTTC. Encoded protein: CASSSIASLAGVDEQYF.

The table lists this clonotype with a few counts. V is TRBV28 and J is TRBJ2-3; D is possibly TRBD1 or TRBD2 (6 bases each). Deletions cut 7 bases from V and 3 bases from J, with 20 bases between. The CDR3 length is 16 residues. Germline CDR1 MDHEN, CDR2 SYDVKM. The CDR3 DNA follows: TGTGCCAGCACCGTGGGCTGGGGGGCGTCGACAGATACGCAGTATTTT. Its protein is CASTVGWGASTDTQYF.